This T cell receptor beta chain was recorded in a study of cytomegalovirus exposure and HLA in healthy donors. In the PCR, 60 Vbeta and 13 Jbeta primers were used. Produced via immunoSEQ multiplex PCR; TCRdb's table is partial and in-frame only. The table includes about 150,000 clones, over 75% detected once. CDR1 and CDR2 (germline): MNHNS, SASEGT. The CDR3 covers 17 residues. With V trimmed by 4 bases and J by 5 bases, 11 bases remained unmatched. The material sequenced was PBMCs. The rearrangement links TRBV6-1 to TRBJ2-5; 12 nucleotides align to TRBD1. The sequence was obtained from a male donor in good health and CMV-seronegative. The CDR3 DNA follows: TGTGCCAGCAGTGGTAGACCGGGACAGGGGGCGCGTGAGACCCAGTACTTC. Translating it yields CASSGRPGQGARETQYF.